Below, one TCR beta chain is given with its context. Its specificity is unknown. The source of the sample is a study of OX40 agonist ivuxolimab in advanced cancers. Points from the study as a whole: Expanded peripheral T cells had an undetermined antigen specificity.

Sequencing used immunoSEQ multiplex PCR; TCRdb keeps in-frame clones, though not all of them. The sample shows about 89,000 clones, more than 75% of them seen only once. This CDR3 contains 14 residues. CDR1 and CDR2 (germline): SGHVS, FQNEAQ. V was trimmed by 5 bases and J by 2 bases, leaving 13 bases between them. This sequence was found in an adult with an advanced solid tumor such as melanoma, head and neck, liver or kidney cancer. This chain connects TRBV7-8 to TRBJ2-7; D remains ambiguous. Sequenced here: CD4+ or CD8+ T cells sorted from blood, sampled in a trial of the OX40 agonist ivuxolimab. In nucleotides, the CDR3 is TGTGCCAGCAGCCCGTCGGACGGTCCCTACGAGCAGTACTTC. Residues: CASSPSDGPYEQYF.